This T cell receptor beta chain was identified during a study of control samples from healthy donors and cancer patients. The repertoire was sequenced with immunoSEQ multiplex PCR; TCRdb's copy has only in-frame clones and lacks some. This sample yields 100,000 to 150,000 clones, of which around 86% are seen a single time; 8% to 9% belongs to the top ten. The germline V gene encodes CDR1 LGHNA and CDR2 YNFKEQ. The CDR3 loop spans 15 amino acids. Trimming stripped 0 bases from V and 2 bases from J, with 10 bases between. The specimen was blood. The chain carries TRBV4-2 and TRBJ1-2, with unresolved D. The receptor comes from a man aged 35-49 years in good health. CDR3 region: CASSQEIGKNYGYTF. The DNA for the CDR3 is TGTGCCAGCAGCCAAGAGATTGGGAAGAACTATGGCTACACCTTC.